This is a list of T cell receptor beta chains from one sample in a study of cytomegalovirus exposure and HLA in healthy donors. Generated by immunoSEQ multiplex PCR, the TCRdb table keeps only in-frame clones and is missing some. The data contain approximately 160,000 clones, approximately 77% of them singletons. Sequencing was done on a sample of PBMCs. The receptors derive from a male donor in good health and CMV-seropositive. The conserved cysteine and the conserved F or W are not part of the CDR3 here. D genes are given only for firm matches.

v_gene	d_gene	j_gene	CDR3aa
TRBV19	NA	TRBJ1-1	ASTWSVGNTEAF
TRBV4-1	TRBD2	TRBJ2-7	ASSQLAGVIYEQY
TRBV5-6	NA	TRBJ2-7	ASSTGNEQY
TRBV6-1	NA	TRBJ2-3	ASSETSVSTDTQY
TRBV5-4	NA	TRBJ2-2	ASSLDRGGTGELF
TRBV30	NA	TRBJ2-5	AWSTGVQETQY
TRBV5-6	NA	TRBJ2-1	ASSLIRGSYNEQF
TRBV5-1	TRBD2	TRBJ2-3	ASSPEPGLATDTQY
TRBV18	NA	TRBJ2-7	ASSPSGGSYEQY
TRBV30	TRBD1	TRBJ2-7	AWRGTASYEQY
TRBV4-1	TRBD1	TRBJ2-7	ASSLGQGMSYEQY
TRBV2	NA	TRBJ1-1	ASSSGVMNTEAF
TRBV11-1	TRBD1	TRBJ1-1	ASSLDLRDRGVKGAF
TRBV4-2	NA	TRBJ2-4	ASSQGVGGPESKNIQY
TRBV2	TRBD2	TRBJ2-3	ASSEALAGGTDTQY
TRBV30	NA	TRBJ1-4	AWSPRQATNEKLF
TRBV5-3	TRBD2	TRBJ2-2	ARSLGWLAGNTGELF
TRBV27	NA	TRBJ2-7	ASSSPPGIYEQY
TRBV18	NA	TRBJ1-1	ASSPDFSGTEAF
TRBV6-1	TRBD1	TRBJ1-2	ASSEDLDRGTMNYGYT
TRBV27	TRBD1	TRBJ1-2	ASSYPGGYGYT
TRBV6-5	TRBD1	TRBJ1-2	ASRPDRVVPGYT
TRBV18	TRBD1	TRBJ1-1	ASSRTGTGGI
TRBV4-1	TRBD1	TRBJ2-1	ASSQGTGDNEQF
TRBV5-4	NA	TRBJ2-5	ASSPGEGGPYQETQY
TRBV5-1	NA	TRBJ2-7	ASSLKRTGSYEQY
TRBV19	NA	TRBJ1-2	ASSIDLKGLNGYT
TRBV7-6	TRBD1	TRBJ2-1	ASRDRGGDEQF
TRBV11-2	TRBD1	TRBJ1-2	ASSSDKGQASGAYGYT
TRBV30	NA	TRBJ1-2	AWSWGANYGYT
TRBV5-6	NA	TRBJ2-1	ASSLYSGEQF
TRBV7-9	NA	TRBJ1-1	ASSLERLQNTEAF